These 7 T cell receptor beta chains were all obtained from the same sample, sequenced in a study of blood T cell repertoires in COVID-19. TCRdb's copy holds only in-frame clones and misses some; the assay was immunoSEQ multiplex PCR. The sample lists some 200,000 clones, 84% occurring once. The specimen sequenced was peripheral blood. These receptors were taken from a man under 40 with active or convalescent COVID-19.

The J gene is TRBJ1-1, the V gene TRBV29-1; D may be TRBD1 (6 bases). The CDR3 is 14 amino acids. V was cut by 2 bases and J by 2 bases, with 12 bases left in between. Germline lookup yields CDR1 SQVTM and CDR2 ANQGSEA. DNA of the CDR3: TGCAGCGTTGAACCCCGGGACACAAACACTGAAGCTTTCTTT. The encoded protein is CSVEPRDTNTEAFF.

The chain links TRBV24-1 to TRBJ2-5; D might be TRBD1 (6 bases). Germline V gives CDR1 KGHDR, CDR2 SFDVKD. Deletions cut 4 bases from V and 4 bases from J, with 18 bases between. The CDR3 consists of 16 residues. CDR3 in amino acids: CATSDPWQGSIETQYF. The CDR3 bases are TGTGCCACCAGTGACCCTTGGCAGGGGAGTATAGAGACCCAGTACTTC.

This chain connects TRBV11-2 to TRBJ1-3; D not resolved. Trimming shortened V by 1 base and J by 3 bases, and 16 bases separated the two germline ends. CDR1 and CDR2 from the germline V gene are SGHAT and FQNNGV. The CDR3 covers 17 residues. This chain's CDR3 is CASSLAPVTADGNTIYF. Written as DNA, the CDR3 is TGTGCCAGCAGCTTAGCCCCGGTCACAGCCGATGGAAACACCATATATTTT.

This chain uses TRBV10-2 with TRBJ1-1; tentatively, D is TRBD1 (5 bases). V gave up 2 bases and J gave up 4 bases, with 8 bases separating them. The CDR3 is 13 amino acids. Germline-derived CDR1 and CDR2 are WSHSY and SAAADI. Here the CDR3 reads CASSEAGGTEAFF. The CDR3 DNA is TGCGCCAGCAGTGAGGCGGGGGGCACTGAAGCTTTCTTT.

The rearrangement joins TRBV28 to TRBJ2-7; TRBD1 aligns across 10 bases. Germline values: CDR1 MDHEN, CDR2 SYDVKM. CDR3 length: 14 amino acids. The J segment lost 6 bases and the V segment lost 5 bases, leaving 7 bases of the junction unmatched. The CDR3 DNA reads TGTGCCAGCAGTCCTGGACAGGGGGGTCTCGAGCAGTACGTC. It encodes CASSPGQGGLEQYV.

The genes are TRBV24-1 and TRBJ2-3; 12 bases match TRBD2. Germline CDR1 KGHDR, CDR2 SFDVKD. V was pared by 5 bases and J by 3 bases, with 20 bases of the junction left unmatched. The CDR3 is 21 residues long. The CDR3 nucleotides read TGTGCCACCAGTGCCTACCCCGAGGGAGCTAGCGGGAGGGCCGATACAGATACGCAGTATTTT. It encodes CATSAYPEGASGRADTDTQYF.

This chain connects TRBV10-3 to TRBJ1-3; D is undetermined. The length of the CDR3 is 16 residues. V was shortened by 0 bases and J by 3 bases, with 12 bases between the two germline ends. CDR1 is ENHRY, CDR2 SYGVKD, per germline. The CDR3 loop is CAISESQASFGNTIYF. The DNA of the CDR3 is TGTGCCATCAGTGAGTCTCAAGCCTCCTTTGGAAACACCATATATTTT.